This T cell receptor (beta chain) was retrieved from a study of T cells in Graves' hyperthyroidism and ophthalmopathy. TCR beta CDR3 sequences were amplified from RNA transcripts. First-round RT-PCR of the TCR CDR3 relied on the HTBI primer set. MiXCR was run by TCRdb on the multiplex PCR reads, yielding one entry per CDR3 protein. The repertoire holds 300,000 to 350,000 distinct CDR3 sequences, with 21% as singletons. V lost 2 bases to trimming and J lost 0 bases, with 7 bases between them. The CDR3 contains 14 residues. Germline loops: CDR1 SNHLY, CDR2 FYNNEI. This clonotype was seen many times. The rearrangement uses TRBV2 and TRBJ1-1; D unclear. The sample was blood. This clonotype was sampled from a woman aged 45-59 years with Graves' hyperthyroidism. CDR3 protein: CASSESGMNTEAFF. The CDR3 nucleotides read TGTGCCAGCAGTGAATCCGGGATGAACACTGAAGCTTTCTTT.